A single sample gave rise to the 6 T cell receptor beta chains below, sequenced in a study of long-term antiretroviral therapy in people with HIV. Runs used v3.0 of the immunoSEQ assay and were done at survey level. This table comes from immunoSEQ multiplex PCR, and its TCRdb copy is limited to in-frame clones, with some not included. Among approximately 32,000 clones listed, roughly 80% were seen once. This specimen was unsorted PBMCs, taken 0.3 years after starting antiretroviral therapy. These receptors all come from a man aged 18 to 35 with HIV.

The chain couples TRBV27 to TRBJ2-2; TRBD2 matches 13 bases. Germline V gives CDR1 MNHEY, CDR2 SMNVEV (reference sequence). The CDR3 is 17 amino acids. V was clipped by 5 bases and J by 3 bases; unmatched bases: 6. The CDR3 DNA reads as TGTGCCAGCAGTAGGACTAGCGGGAGTGCTTACACCGGGGAGCTGTTTTTT. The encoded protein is CASSRTSGSAYTGELFF.

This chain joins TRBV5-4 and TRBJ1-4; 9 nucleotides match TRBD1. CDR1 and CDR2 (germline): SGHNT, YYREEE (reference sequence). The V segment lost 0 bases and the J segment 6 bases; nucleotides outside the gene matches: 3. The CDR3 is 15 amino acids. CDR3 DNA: TGTGCCAGCAGCTTGGCGGGACAGGGAGATGAAAAACTGTTTTTT. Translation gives CASSLAGQGDEKLFF.

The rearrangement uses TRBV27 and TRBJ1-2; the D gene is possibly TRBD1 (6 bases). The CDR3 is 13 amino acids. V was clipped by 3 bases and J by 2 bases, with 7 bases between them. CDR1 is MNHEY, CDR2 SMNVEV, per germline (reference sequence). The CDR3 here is CASSFGQNYGYTF. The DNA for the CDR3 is TGTGCCAGCAGTTTTGGACAGAACTATGGCTACACCTTC.

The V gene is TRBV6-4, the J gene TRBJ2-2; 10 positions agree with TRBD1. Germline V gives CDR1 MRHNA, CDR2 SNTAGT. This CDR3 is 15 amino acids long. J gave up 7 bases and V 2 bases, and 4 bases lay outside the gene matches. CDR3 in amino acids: CASSDGTGDLGELFF. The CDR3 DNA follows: TGTGCCAGCAGTGACGGGACAGGGGATCTCGGGGAGCTGTTTTTT.

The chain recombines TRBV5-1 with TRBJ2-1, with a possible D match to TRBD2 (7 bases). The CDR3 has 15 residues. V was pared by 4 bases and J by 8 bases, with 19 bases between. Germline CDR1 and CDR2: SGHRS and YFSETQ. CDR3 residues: CASSATAGAMDEQFF. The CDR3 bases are TGCGCCAGCAGCGCCACGGCGGGGGCGATGGATGAGCAGTTCTTC.

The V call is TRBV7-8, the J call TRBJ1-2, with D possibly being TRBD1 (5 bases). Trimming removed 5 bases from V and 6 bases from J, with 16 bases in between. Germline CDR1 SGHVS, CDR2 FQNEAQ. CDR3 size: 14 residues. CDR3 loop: CASSLHMGRDGYTF. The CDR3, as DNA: TGTGCCAGCAGCCTTCACATGGGGCGTGATGGCTACACCTTC. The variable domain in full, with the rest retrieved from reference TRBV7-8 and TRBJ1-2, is GAGVSQSPRYKVAKRGQDVALRCDPISGHVSLFWYQQALGQGPEFLTYFQNEAQLDKSGLPSDRFFAERPEGSVSTLKIQRTQQEDSAVYLCASSLHMGRDGYTFGSGTRLTVV.